Presented here are 3 T cell receptor beta chains from one specimen sequenced in a study of blood T cell repertoires in COVID-19 (dated by TCRdb to between 2020 and 2021). The method was the immunoSEQ multiplex PCR assay. As stored in TCRdb, this immuneACCESS dataset retains in-frame rearrangements with V and J assigned. A fraction of the clones does not appear; measured against another copy, unresolved V genes explain less than half of the discrepancy, and the remainder lacks a known reason. Across this sample there are around 210,000 clones, with over 70% seen only once. The top ten constitute around 6% of the sample. Sequenced input: peripheral blood. All receptors derive from a woman aged 70-85 years with acute or convalescent COVID-19.

CDR3 amino acids: CASTPGGSYNEQFF. The CDR3 DNA is TGTGCCAGCACCCCTGGGGGGAGCTACAATGAGCAGTTCTTC. V gene TRBV7-9 combines with J gene TRBJ2-1; tentative D call: TRBD2 (6 bases). Looked up from germline, CDR1 is SEHNR and CDR2 is FQNEAQ (reference sequence). The CDR3 length is 14 residues. The ends were cut back, 7 bases at V and 3 bases at J, with 13 bases in the middle.

This clone was observed once. This chain connects TRBV9 to TRBJ2-3, with D possibly TRBD2 on 6 matching bases. Trimming cost V 4 bases and J 6 bases, with 18 bases left between them. In germline, CDR1 is SGDLS, CDR2 YYNGEE. The CDR3 extends over 15 amino acids. The CDR3 DNA is TGTGCCAGCAGCTCCCAAGTGGCGGGAAGGGATACGCAGTATTTT. It translates to CASSSQVAGRDTQYF.

The chain recombines TRBV19 with TRBJ1-2, with a tentative D call TRBD1 (6 bases). Deletions cut 3 bases from V and 4 bases from J, with 9 bases between. This CDR3 is 13 amino acids long. Germline V gives CDR1 LNHDA, CDR2 SQIVND (reference sequence). CDR3 protein: CASSIEGVYGYTF. The CDR3 DNA is TGTGCCAGTAGTATTGAGGGGGTCTATGGCTACACCTTC.